This section outlines one T cell receptor (beta chain) sequence together with its context. As yet, its antigen is unknown. This record belongs to a study of radiation and T cells in renal cell carcinoma. Whole-study findings and limits: From baseline, blood top tumor clonotypes peaked at 2 weeks post-radiation. No pretreatment tumor biopsies were available for baseline clonotypes.

TCRdb's copy holds only in-frame clones and misses some; the assay was immunoSEQ multiplex PCR. This sample yields tens of thousands of clones, of which roughly 78% are seen a single time; around 29% belongs to the top ten. Time point indicated: blood 2 weeks post-SBRT. Sample treatment: 15 Gy SBRT to primary tumor, nephrectomy 4 weeks later. After SBRT, blood was collected at 2 and 4 weeks, plus baseline. The patient's renal cell carcinoma had clear cell pathology. The source is a woman in her sixties or seventies with renal cell carcinoma. The sample here was blood, taken from a patient whose treatment included radiotherapy and nephrectomy.

The CDR3 nucleotides read TGTGCCAGCAGCTTAGGCTCTAGCGGCGTAGATACGCAGTATTTT. It yields the protein CASSLGSSGVDTQYF. The J gene is TRBJ2-3, the V gene TRBV13; 7 positions match TRBD2. J lost 5 bases, V lost 0 bases, and 5 bases had no gene match. The CDR3 totals 15 residues. Germline loops: CDR1 PRHDT, CDR2 FYEKMQ (reference sequence).